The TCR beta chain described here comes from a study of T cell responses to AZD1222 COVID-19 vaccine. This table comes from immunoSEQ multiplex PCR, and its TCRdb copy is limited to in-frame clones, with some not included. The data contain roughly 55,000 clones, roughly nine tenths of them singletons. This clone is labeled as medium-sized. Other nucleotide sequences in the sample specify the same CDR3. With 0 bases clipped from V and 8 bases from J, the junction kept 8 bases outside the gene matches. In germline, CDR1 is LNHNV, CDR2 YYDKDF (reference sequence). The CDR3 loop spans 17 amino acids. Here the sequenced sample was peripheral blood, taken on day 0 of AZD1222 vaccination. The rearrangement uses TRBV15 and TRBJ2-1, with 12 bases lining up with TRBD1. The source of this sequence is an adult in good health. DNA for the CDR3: TGTGCCACCAGCAGAGAGGTCCCGGGACAGGGGGCCGATGAGCAGTTCTTC. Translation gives CATSREVPGQGADEQFF.